This TCR beta chain was sequenced during a study of T cell repertoires in cytomegalovirus infection. Notes on the study in general: Dominating the ex vivo response were HLA-C-restricted CMV-specific TCR beta clonotypes. Using cumulative public TCR beta family frequency, the authors identified those who carried CMV together with the relevant HLA.

V lost 4 bases and J lost 4, with 10 bases in between. This CDR3 contains 13 residues. Germline V gives CDR1 MNHEY, CDR2 SMNVEV (reference sequence). TCRdb recomputed calls from the reads with MiXCR, one row per CDR3 protein. Of approximately 910,000 distinct CDR3 sequences in the sample, roughly 31% were seen once. The sample holds a few counts of this clonotype. Its specificity is not known. This TCR derives from a human donor in good health (CMV status not recorded). Some clones in this sample may be carry-over from other donors' samples. The sequencing here drew on cultured CD8+ T cells from PBMCs, taken from culture after CMV antigen stimulation. V gene TRBV27 combines with J gene TRBJ1-2; no clear D gene. CDR3 protein: CASSSGSSYGYTF. The CDR3 DNA reads as TGTGCCAGCAGTTCAGGCAGTTCCTATGGCTACACCTTC.